The 26 T cell receptor beta chains below all came from one sample that was sequenced in a study of OX40 agonist ivuxolimab in advanced cancers. Libraries came from the immunoSEQ multiplex PCR assay. The source is immuneACCESS, and TCRdb retained only in-frame sequences with V and J called. Part of the clones is not carried over; for the studies checked, unresolved V genes explain less than half of this, and the remainder is unexplained. In all, the sample holds 75,000 to 90,000 clones, and approximately 92% of those were seen once. The top ten hold 0.65% of the sample. Sequences were derived from CD4+ or CD8+ T cells sorted from blood, sampled in a trial of the OX40 agonist ivuxolimab. The source of these receptors is an adult with an advanced solid tumor such as melanoma, head and neck, liver or kidney cancer.

Remarks on this clone: Additional DNA sequences in this sample encode the identical CDR3. The rearrangement links TRBV7-9 to TRBJ2-3; D remains ambiguous. The V gene's germline CDR1 is SEHNR and CDR2 FQNEAQ (reference sequence). The V gene lost 0 bases and the J gene lost 3 bases, with 1 base spanning the gap. The CDR3 contains 12 residues. The DNA of the CDR3 is TGTGCCAGCAGCTTAGCGACAGATACGCAGTATTTT. It yields the protein CASSLATDTQYF.

The chain links TRBV6-5 to TRBJ1-3; D gene ambiguous. This CDR3 contains 15 residues. Germline V CDR1 and CDR2: MNHEY, SVGAGI. V was pared by 4 bases and J by 0 bases, with 10 bases between. CDR3 region: CASSSKRYSGNTIYF. The CDR3, as DNA: TGTGCCAGCAGTTCGAAGCGTTACTCTGGAAACACCATATATTTT.

The chain joins TRBV30 to TRBJ1-5; D ambiguous. V was cut by 0 bases and J by 0 bases, with 0 bases left in between. CDR1 GTSNPN and CDR2 SVGIG come from the germline V gene (reference sequence). The CDR3 is 12 residues long. CDR3 sequence: CAWSVSNQPQHF. As DNA, the CDR3 is TGTGCCTGGAGTGTTAGCAATCAGCCCCAGCATTTT.

The rearrangement joins TRBV2 to TRBJ2-2; D gene ambiguous. This CDR3 has 15 amino acids. The V end was cut by 8 bases, the J end by 6 bases, with 19 bases between. Germline CDR1 reads SNHLY; CDR2 reads FYNNEI. DNA for the CDR3: TGTGCCAGCGCTAACCAATGGGCCCAAGCCGGGGAGCTGTTTTTT. Protein: CASANQWAQAGELFF. Full variable domain (outside the CDR3, taken from reference TRBV2 and TRBJ2-2): EPEVTQTPSHQVTQMGQEVILRCVPISNHLYFYWYRQILGQKVEFLVSFYNNEISEKSEIFDDQFSVERPDGSNFTLKIRSTKLEDSAMYFCASANQWAQAGELFFGEGSRLTVL.

The genes are TRBV19 and TRBJ1-5; D is ambiguous. Between the trimmed V and J ends, which lost 3 bases and 6 bases, there was a span of 12 bases. The CDR3 spans 14 residues. The germline CDR1 and CDR2 sequences are LNHDA and SQIVND (reference sequence). The CDR3 nucleotides read TGTGCCAGTAGTATTCGGCACGGGCGTCAGCCCCAGCATTTT. This gives the protein CASSIRHGRQPQHF.

V usage is TRBV5-1 and J usage is TRBJ2-7, with 10 bases identical to TRBD1. The CDR3 runs to 15 residues. Losses at the gene ends were 0 bases for V and 6 bases for J; bases not matched to a gene: 6. CDR1 and CDR2 from the germline V gene are SGHRS and YFSETQ. Here the CDR3 DNA reads TGCGCCAGCAGCTTGGAAGGGACAGGGGTACCCGAGCAGTACTTC. Residues: CASSLEGTGVPEQYF.

This chain joins TRBV5-8 and TRBJ1-5, with D perhaps TRBD1 (5 bases). V was trimmed by 2 bases and J by 1 base, leaving 10 bases between them. CDR1 and CDR2 from the germline V gene are SGHTS and YDEGEE. This CDR3 region has 15 residues. The CDR3 coding sequence is TGTGCCAGCAGCTTTATGAGGGGCAGCAATCAGCCCCAGCATTTT. Protein sequence: CASSFMRGSNQPQHF.

This chain joins TRBV6-1 and TRBJ1-2; 10 positions agree with TRBD1. Trimming removed 3 bases from V and 2 bases from J; junction bases left unmatched: 3. The germline gives CDR1 MNHNS, CDR2 SASEGT. This CDR3 comprises 15 residues. The CDR3 loop is CASSDETGGNYGYTF. In DNA form, the CDR3 reads TGTGCCAGCAGTGATGAGACAGGGGGCAACTATGGCTACACCTTC.

The rearrangement links TRBV6-1 to TRBJ2-7, with 10 bases aligning to TRBD2. The V gene's germline CDR1 is MNHNS and CDR2 SASEGT. J gave up 5 bases and V 6 bases, and 4 bases lay outside the gene matches. There are 13 residues in the CDR3. This chain's CDR3 is CASRIAGGHEQYF. CDR3 sequence (DNA): TGTGCCAGCAGAATAGCGGGGGGACACGAGCAGTACTTC.

V is TRBV18 and J is TRBJ1-3; no clear D gene. Trimming took off 0 bases at V and 1 base at J, with 10 bases between the two ends. This CDR3 is 16 amino acids long. CDR1 is KGHSH, CDR2 LQKENI, per germline. The CDR3 spells CASSPPGSSSGNTIYF. Here the CDR3 DNA reads TGTGCCAGCTCACCACCCGGGAGCTCTTCTGGAAACACCATATATTTT. Filled out from reference TRBV18 and TRBJ1-3, the complete variable domain reads NAGVMQNPRHLVRRRGQEARLRCSPMKGHSHVYWYRQLPEEGLKFMVYLQKENIIDESGMPKERFSAEFPKEGPSILRIQQVVRGDSAAYFCASSPPGSSSGNTIYFGEGSWLTVV.

The gene calls are TRBV5-4 and TRBJ1-2; D not certain. Trimming took off 4 bases at V and 0 bases at J, with 13 bases between the two ends. CDR1 is SGHNT and CDR2 is YYREEE in the germline V gene (reference sequence). This CDR3 is built from 15 residues. In nucleotides, the CDR3 is TGTGCCAGCAGCCTATCAGCCGCCACTAACTATGGCTACACCTTC. This encodes CASSLSAATNYGYTF.

The rearrangement joins TRBV5-4 to TRBJ2-3, with D perhaps TRBD2 (6 bases). V was shortened by 3 bases and J by 4 bases, with 12 bases between the two germline ends. In germline, CDR1 is SGHNT, CDR2 YYREEE (reference sequence). The CDR3 covers 14 residues. The CDR3 protein is CASSSFSSADTQYF. For the CDR3, the DNA is TGTGCCAGCAGCTCCTTCTCTAGCGCAGATACGCAGTATTTT.

This chain joins TRBV5-1 and TRBJ2-1; 8 bases are shared with TRBD1. Germline V lookup: CDR1 SGHRS, CDR2 YFSETQ. The CDR3 consists of 15 residues. The V segment lost 0 bases and the J segment 5 bases; nucleotides outside the gene matches: 4. CDR3 nucleotide sequence: TGCGCCAGCAGCTTGGTCACAGGGGGGAACAATGAGCAGTTCTTC. Its protein product is CASSLVTGGNNEQFF.

The rearrangement joins TRBV7-3 to TRBJ2-4; 9 bases line up with TRBD1. This CDR3 region has 15 residues. Germline V gene data show CDR1 as SGHTA and CDR2 as FQGTGA. V trimming: 4 bases; J trimming: 7 bases; junction bases outside the gene matches: 8. Written as DNA, the CDR3 is TGTGCCAGCAGCTCGACCCTGGGGACAGGGAACATTCAGTACTTC. Amino acid sequence: CASSSTLGTGNIQYF.

V usage is TRBV18 and J usage is TRBJ1-1; 9 bases are shared with TRBD1. The CDR3 sequence is 20 residues long. Per germline, CDR1 KGHSH and CDR2 LQKENI. V gave up 5 bases and J gave up 6 bases; unmatched junction bases: 25. CDR3 residues: CASSSLPHGGYAWDRAEAFF. CDR3 in DNA: TGTGCCAGCTCATCACTTCCCCACGGTGGCTACGCCTGGGACAGGGCTGAAGCTTTCTTT.

This sequence joins TRBV6-5 and TRBJ1-2, with a tentative D call TRBD1 (5 bases). The V end lost 6 bases, the J end lost 5 bases, and 13 bases lay between the germline ends. This CDR3 comprises 13 residues. The germline CDR1 and CDR2 sequences are MNHEY and SVGAGI. CDR3 bases: TGTGCCAGCAGGACTGGGACGGATTATGGCTACACCTTC. Translation gives CASRTGTDYGYTF.

The chain employs TRBV4-2 and TRBJ2-7; 10 bases match TRBD2. This CDR3 is 16 amino acids long. V was clipped by 0 bases and J by 2 bases; unmatched bases: 4. The germline V gene has CDR1 LGHNA and CDR2 YNFKEQ. The CDR3: CASSQDPSGRAYEQYF. The CDR3 DNA reads as TGTGCCAGCAGCCAAGATCCTAGCGGGAGAGCCTACGAGCAGTACTTC.

J is TRBJ2-2 and V is TRBV19, with TRBD1 identical over 9 bases. With 7 bases clipped from V and 6 bases from J, the junction kept 18 bases outside the gene matches. From germline, CDR1 is LNHDA and CDR2 SQIVND (reference sequence). The length of the CDR3 is 18 residues. The CDR3 protein is CASKNRIQGAQGAGELFF. CDR3 in DNA: TGTGCCAGTAAAAATCGGATACAGGGGGCGCAAGGGGCCGGGGAGCTGTTTTTT.

The chain employs TRBV18 and TRBJ1-1; no clear D gene. Trimming took off 1 base at V and 4 bases at J, with 13 bases between the two ends. The CDR3 has 15 amino acids. CDR1 is KGHSH and CDR2 is LQKENI in the germline V gene. The DNA of the CDR3 is TGTGCCAGCTCACCACAGGAAAGGGTCGGCACTGAAGCTTTCTTT. Translating it yields CASSPQERVGTEAFF.

The rearrangement links TRBV7-9 to TRBJ1-2, with D possibly being TRBD1 (5 bases). Germline V gene data show CDR1 as SEHNR and CDR2 as FQNEAQ (reference sequence). The V end was cut by 1 base, the J end by 4 bases, with 10 bases between. The CDR3 has 14 residues. CDR3 nucleotide sequence: TGTGCCAGCAGCTTAGGGGACGGGCCCTATGGCTACACCTTC. Its protein product is CASSLGDGPYGYTF.

The V gene is TRBV9, the J gene TRBJ2-7; TRBD1 matches at 7 bases. The V gene end was trimmed by 0 bases and the J gene end by 3 bases; junction bases not matched to a gene: 6. The length of the CDR3 is 15 residues. Germline values: CDR1 SGDLS, CDR2 YYNGEE. Here the CDR3 reads CASSVAGGGFYEQYF. The CDR3 region has the DNA TGTGCCAGCAGCGTAGCAGGGGGTGGCTTCTACGAGCAGTACTTC.

This chain joins TRBV7-9 and TRBJ1-3; the match to TRBD1 covers 7 bases. Germline trimming cut 2 bases from V and 4 bases from J; bases unmatched to any gene: 11. CDR1 is SEHNR, CDR2 FQNEAQ, per germline (reference sequence). CDR3 size: 17 residues. CDR3 sequence reads: CASSLRGGGAEGNTIYF. The CDR3 DNA is TGTGCCAGCAGCTTACGGGGAGGGGGCGCGGAAGGAAACACCATATATTTT.

The V call is TRBV19, the J call TRBJ2-5, with TRBD2 matching over 9 bases. Looked up from germline, CDR1 is LNHDA and CDR2 is SQIVND (reference sequence). The CDR3 extends over 14 amino acids. The junction had 4 bases not matched to a gene; V was cut back by 3 bases and J by 5 bases. The chain's CDR3 is CASSMIAGDETQYF. DNA of the CDR3: TGTGCCAGTAGTATGATAGCGGGGGACGAGACCCAGTACTTC. The entire variable domain, with the rest obtained from reference TRBV19 and TRBJ2-5, is as follows: DGGITQSPKYLFRKEGQNVTLSCEQNLNHDAMYWYRQDPGQGLRLIYYSQIVNDFQKGDIAEGYSVSREKKESFPLTVTSAQKNPTAFYLCASSMIAGDETQYFGPGTRLLVL.

This clone was found a few times. This chain connects TRBV27 to TRBJ1-1; D is ambiguous. Per the germline V gene, CDR1 is MNHEY and CDR2 is SMNVEV (reference sequence). V was pared by 4 bases and J by 6 bases, with 9 bases between. The CDR3 covers 12 residues. CDR3 in amino acids: CASSSRGAEAFF. CDR3 nucleotide sequence: TGTGCCAGCAGTTCCCGCGGGGCTGAAGCTTTCTTT.

The chain recombines TRBV9 with TRBJ1-2; D remains ambiguous. Germline values: CDR1 SGDLS, CDR2 YYNGEE. The ends were cut back, 3 bases at V and 5 bases at J, with 11 bases in the middle. The CDR3 runs 13 residues. The CDR3 bases are TGTGCCAGCAGCGACTTTAGCTCTTATGGCTACACCTTC. Translating it yields CASSDFSSYGYTF.

This chain connects TRBV7-9 to TRBJ1-2, with a tentative D call TRBD1 (6 bases). Germline V gene data show CDR1 as SEHNR and CDR2 as FQNEAQ (reference sequence). CDR3 length: 18 residues. The ends were cut back, 5 bases at V and 3 bases at J, with 25 bases in the middle. Written as DNA, the CDR3 is TGTGCCAGCAGCCCTAGGCTCCAAGAGGGGGGTCAACACTATGGCTACACCTTC. This codes for CASSPRLQEGGQHYGYTF.